This TCR beta chain was identified in a study of cytomegalovirus exposure and HLA in healthy donors. TCRdb's table, derived via immunoSEQ multiplex PCR, lists solely in-frame clones and lacks some. The sample carries 90,000 to 150,000 clones, about 87% recorded once. Of note for this clone: Its specificity is not known.

Study observations and caveats: Researchers counted around 180 TCR beta chains as cytomegalovirus-associated. Most TCR sequences were seen very rarely across donors, but some public TCRs occurred in many.

After removal of 1 base from V and 5 bases from J, the junction contained 7 bases not matched to a gene. The CDR3 is 16 amino acids. Per the germline V gene, CDR1 is SGHNT and CDR2 is YENEEA. The source of this sequence is a man aged 18 to 30 in good health and CMV-seronegative. The chain links TRBV11-3 to TRBJ2-5, with 10 bases lining up with TRBD2. Sequencing used PBMCs. In DNA, the CDR3 is TGTGCCAGCAGCTTAGCGGCTAGCGGGAGATCTGAGACCCAGTACTTC. It yields the protein CASSLAASGRSETQYF.